One and the same sample provided the 20 T cell receptor beta chains below, sequenced in a study of OX40 agonist ivuxolimab in advanced cancers. Library method: the immunoSEQ multiplex PCR assay. The table was pulled from immuneACCESS by TCRdb, which kept in-frame rearrangements only. Such tables lose some clones; where checked, under half of the loss comes from unresolved V genes, and the rest has no known cause. The sample records roughly 11,000 clones, 65% to 80% of which are singletons. Roughly 31% of the sample comes from the top ten. Specimen: CD4+ or CD8+ T cells sorted from blood, collected in a trial of the OX40 agonist ivuxolimab. The receptors were gathered from an adult with an advanced solid tumor such as melanoma, head and neck, liver or kidney cancer.

J is TRBJ2-6 and V is TRBV13; 8 bases fit TRBD2. J was trimmed by 11 bases and V by 5 bases; bases with no gene match: 5. CDR3 length: 13 residues. In germline, CDR1 is PRHDT, CDR2 FYEKMQ (reference sequence). CDR3 sequence: CASSEGLVHVLTF. CDR3 sequence (DNA): TGTGCCAGCAGCGAGGGACTAGTCCACGTCCTGACTTTC.

V usage is TRBV27 and J usage is TRBJ2-1; TRBD1 or TRBD2 may be the D gene (5 bases each). The CDR3 is 13 residues long. Trimming removed 4 bases at V and 7 bases at J, with 11 bases between. Germline V gene data show CDR1 as MNHEY and CDR2 as SMNVEV (reference sequence). The CDR3 nucleotides read TGTGCCAGCAGTTGGGGGTTGGGGAATGAGCAGTTCTTC. As protein: CASSWGLGNEQFF.

The V call is TRBV19, the J call TRBJ2-3; D may be TRBD2 (6 bases). The CDR3 is made up of 19 amino acids. Between the trimmed V and J ends, which lost 2 bases and 1 base, there was a span of 22 bases. Germline CDR1 reads LNHDA; CDR2 reads SQIVND (reference sequence). As DNA, the CDR3 is TGTGCCAGTAGTATAAGGGAGGCAAGAAGAGCGTGGGGCACAGATACGCAGTATTTT. Amino acids: CASSIREARRAWGTDTQYF.

The genes are TRBV19 and TRBJ1-1; D is unclear. Germline V gene data show CDR1 as LNHDA and CDR2 as SQIVND (reference sequence). The V end lost 10 bases, the J end lost 5 bases, and 20 bases lay between the germline ends. The CDR3 spans 14 residues. The CDR3: CATSIGSGETEAFF. The CDR3 DNA follows: TGTGCCACCTCTATAGGGAGCGGGGAGACTGAAGCTTTCTTT.

The J gene is TRBJ2-1, the V gene TRBV6-4; D is undetermined. This CDR3 is built from 15 residues. From germline, CDR1 is MRHNA and CDR2 SNTAGT. V shed 6 bases and J shed 7 bases, with 19 bases lying between them. This CDR3 is CASSLPDAQVNEQFF. Here the CDR3 DNA reads TGTGCCAGCAGCTTACCGGACGCTCAGGTGAATGAGCAGTTCTTC.

The chain carries TRBV27 and TRBJ2-1; 8 nucleotides align to TRBD2. V lost 5 bases, J lost 8 bases, and 14 bases stayed unmatched. This CDR3 contains 16 residues. Germline CDR1 and CDR2: MNHEY and SMNVEV (reference sequence). The CDR3 here is CASSDIPAGDIYEQFF. In DNA form, the CDR3 reads TGTGCCAGCAGTGATATACCAGCGGGAGATATCTATGAGCAGTTCTTC.

The chain has TRBV21-1 and TRBJ2-1; TRBD2 is taken as the D call from the table, unchecked against the DNA. TRBV21-1 is marked as a pseudogene. CDR3 length: 13 amino acids. This chain's CDR3 is CASIQLAGGPEFF. The CDR3 DNA is TGTGCCAGCATCCAGCTAGCGGGAGGGCCGGAGTTCTTC.

In its sample, this clone was seen a few times. The chain carries TRBV11-2 and TRBJ2-1, with 12 bases fitting TRBD2. V lost 6 bases, J lost 5 bases, and 5 bases stayed unmatched. The CDR3 is made up of 15 amino acids. Germline V gene data show CDR1 as SGHAT and CDR2 as FQNNGV. The CDR3 sequence: CASSLGLAGNNEQFF. The CDR3 DNA is TGTGCCAGCAGTTTGGGACTAGCGGGTAACAATGAGCAGTTCTTC.

The chain employs TRBV27 and TRBJ1-1; D is unclear. V shed 3 bases and J shed 1 base, with 6 bases lying between them. CDR3 size: 13 residues. Germline V CDR1 and CDR2: MNHEY, SMNVEV (reference sequence). CDR3 amino acids: CASSFTANTEAFF. CDR3 nucleotide sequence: TGTGCCAGCAGTTTCACAGCGAACACTGAAGCTTTCTTT.

Sample share makes this clone large. The CDR3 sequence: CASSPVVASTEAFF. DNA for the CDR3: TGCGCCAGCAGCCCGGTCGTTGCTAGCACTGAAGCTTTCTTT. The chain recombines TRBV5-1 with TRBJ1-1; D uncertain. The CDR3 is 14 residues long. Germline V gene sequence: CDR1 SGHRS, CDR2 YFSETQ. Trimming shortened V by 4 bases and J by 4 bases, and 14 bases separated the two germline ends.

This clone is judged medium-sized. The junction does not match germline at one end; this may be a read error. The chain employs TRBV7-9 and TRBJ1-5, with 10 bases fitting TRBD1. The CDR3 spans 11 residues. CDR1 is SEHNR and CDR2 is FQNEAQ in the germline V gene (reference sequence). The CDR3 region has the DNA TGTGCCAGCAGCCCCGGGACAGGGGTGTATTTT. Its protein is CASSPGTGVYF. Complete variable domain (other parts from reference TRBV7-9 and TRBJ1-5): DTGVSQNPRHKITKRGQNVTFRCDPISEHNRLYWYRQTLGQGPEFLTYFQNEAQLEKSRLLSDRFSAERPKGSFSTLEIQRTEQGDSAMYLCASSPGTGVYFGDGTRLSIL.

The genes are TRBV27 and TRBJ1-2; no definite D call. This CDR3 region has 13 residues. Germline CDR1 MNHEY, CDR2 SMNVEV (reference sequence). Trimming shortened V by 3 bases and J by 1 base, and 6 bases separated the two germline ends. In nucleotides, the CDR3 is TGTGCCAGCAGTTTGTCGGGTAACTATGGCTACACCTTC. Amino acids: CASSLSGNYGYTF.

The V gene is TRBV7-2, the J gene TRBJ2-3, with unresolved D. Germline assignment: CDR1 SGHTA and CDR2 FQGNSA. V was trimmed by 7 bases and J by 6 bases, leaving 14 bases between them. The CDR3 spans 13 residues. The CDR3 region has the DNA TGTGCCAGCACCCTGATCGAGTCCGATACGCAGTATTTT. Protein sequence: CASTLIESDTQYF. The variable domain in full, completed from reference TRBV7-2 and TRBJ2-3, reads GAGVSQSPSNKVTEKGKDVELRCDPISGHTALYWYRQSLGQGLEFLIYFQGNSAPDKSGLPSDRFSAERTGGSVSTLTIQRTQQEDSAVYLCASTLIESDTQYFGPGTRLTVL.

The chain carries TRBV7-9 and TRBJ2-7; the match to TRBD1 covers 8 bases. CDR3 size: 14 residues. Germline lookup yields CDR1 SEHNR and CDR2 FQNEAQ (reference sequence). The trim removed 5 bases at V and 4 bases at J, leaving 7 bases unmatched. The chain's CDR3 is CASSPRTGPYEQYV. The CDR3 nucleotides are TGTGCCAGCAGCCCAAGGACAGGGCCTTACGAGCAGTACGTC.

This clone was seen a handful of times. V and J are TRBV14 and TRBJ1-5, with unresolved D. The germline V and J ends were trimmed by 0 bases and 5 bases, with 14 bases remaining between them. The germline V gene has CDR1 SGHDN and CDR2 FVKESK. The CDR3 runs 16 residues. CDR3 protein: CASSQDFRDRYQPQHF. CDR3 DNA: TGTGCCAGCAGCCAAGATTTTCGCGACCGTTATCAGCCCCAGCATTTT.

J is TRBJ2-4 and V is TRBV9; the match to TRBD2 covers 14 bases. The CDR3 totals 18 residues. V dropped 4 bases and J dropped 0; count of bases not matched to a gene: 6. Germline assignment: CDR1 SGDLS and CDR2 YYNGEE. CDR3: CASSPGLAGELAKNIQYF. The CDR3 DNA reads as TGTGCCAGCAGCCCGGGACTAGCGGGGGAATTAGCCAAAAACATTCAGTACTTC.

The chain combines TRBV9 with TRBJ1-1; 7 bases match TRBD1. Germline trimming cut 4 bases from V and 7 bases from J; bases unmatched to any gene: 13. Germline loops: CDR1 SGDLS, CDR2 YYNGEE. This CDR3 region has 15 residues. The chain's CDR3 is CASSPRDSSWGEAFF. For the CDR3, the DNA is TGTGCCAGCAGCCCCCGGGACAGTTCCTGGGGTGAAGCTTTCTTT. Full variable domain (remainder filled in from reference TRBV9 and TRBJ1-1): DSGVTQTPKHLITATGQRVTLRCSPRSGDLSVYWYQQSLDQGLQFLIQYYNGEERAKGNILERFSAQQFPDLHSELNLSSLELGDSALYFCASSPRDSSWGEAFFGQGTRLTVV.

The chain couples TRBV2 to TRBJ1-5, with TRBD1 matching over 10 bases. Germline CDR1 SNHLY, CDR2 FYNNEI. Trimming at V came to 3 bases and at J to 0 bases, leaving 8 bases not matched to a gene. The CDR3 consists of 18 residues. CDR3 residues: CASSDPGQGEYSNQPQHF. The CDR3 bases are TGTGCCAGCAGTGACCCAGGACAGGGGGAATATAGCAATCAGCCCCAGCATTTT.

This clone appeared once. The chain carries TRBV7-9 and TRBJ1-2; 9 bases are a match to TRBD1. The length of the CDR3 is 16 residues. In germline, CDR1 is SEHNR, CDR2 FQNEAQ (reference sequence). V shed 4 bases, J shed 2 bases, and the junction held 8 bases outside the gene matches. CDR3 amino acids: CASSSRTGDPNYGYTF. CDR3 DNA: TGTGCCAGCAGCTCCCGGACAGGGGACCCAAACTATGGCTACACCTTC.

The rearrangement links TRBV7-9 to TRBJ1-1, with unresolved D. From germline, CDR1 is SEHNR and CDR2 FQNEAQ (reference sequence). The CDR3 length is 14 residues. V dropped 5 bases and J dropped 0 bases, with 10 bases sitting between them. CDR3 nucleotides: TGTGCCAGCAGCCCCGGATTGCTGAACACTGAAGCTTTCTTT. Its protein is CASSPGLLNTEAFF.